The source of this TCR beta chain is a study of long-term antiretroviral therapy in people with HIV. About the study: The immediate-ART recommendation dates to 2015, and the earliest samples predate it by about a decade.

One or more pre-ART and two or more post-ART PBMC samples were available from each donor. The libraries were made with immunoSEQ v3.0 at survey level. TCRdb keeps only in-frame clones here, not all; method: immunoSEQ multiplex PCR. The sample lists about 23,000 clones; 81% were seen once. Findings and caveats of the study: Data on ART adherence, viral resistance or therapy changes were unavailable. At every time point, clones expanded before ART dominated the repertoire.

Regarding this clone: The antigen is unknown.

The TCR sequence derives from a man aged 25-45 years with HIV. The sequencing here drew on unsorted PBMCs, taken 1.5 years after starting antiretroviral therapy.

CDR3 amino acids: CAISAEGGRTEAFF. CDR3 coding DNA: TGTGCCATCAGCGCCGAGGGGGGTCGGACTGAAGCTTTCTTT. The chain links TRBV10-3 to TRBJ1-1; D is perhaps TRBD1 (6 bases). The V and J ends lost 6 bases and 5 bases respectively, with 16 bases between them. The CDR3 length is 14 residues. Germline CDR1 and CDR2: ENHRY and SYGVKD.